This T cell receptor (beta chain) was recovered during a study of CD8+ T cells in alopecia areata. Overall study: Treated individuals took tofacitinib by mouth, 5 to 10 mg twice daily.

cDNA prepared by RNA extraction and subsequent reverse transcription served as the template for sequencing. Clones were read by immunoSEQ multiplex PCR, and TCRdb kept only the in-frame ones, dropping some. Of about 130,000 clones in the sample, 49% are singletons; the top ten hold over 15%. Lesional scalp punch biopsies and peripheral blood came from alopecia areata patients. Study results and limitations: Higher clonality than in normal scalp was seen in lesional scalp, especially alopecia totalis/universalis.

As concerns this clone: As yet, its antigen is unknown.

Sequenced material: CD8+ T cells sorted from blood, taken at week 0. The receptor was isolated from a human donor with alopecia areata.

CDR3 amino acids: CASSPGGHETQYF. CDR3 nucleotide sequence: TGTGCCAGCAGCCCCGGGGGCCATGAGACCCAGTACTTC. The V call is TRBV9, the J call TRBJ2-5; D is possibly TRBD1 or TRBD2 (6 bases each). The V and J ends lost 4 bases and 5 bases respectively, with 12 bases between them. The CDR3 is 13 amino acids. Per germline, CDR1 SGDLS and CDR2 YYNGEE.